This T cell receptor beta chain is drawn from a study of siplizumab effects on memory and regulatory T cells. Findings and limits, study-wide: Tracing alloreactive clones into unstimulated subsets worked for only a minor fraction of them.

Germline V gene sequence: CDR1 SEHNR, CDR2 FQNEAQ (reference sequence). V was trimmed by 4 bases and J by 7 bases, leaving 17 bases between them. The CDR3 has 15 amino acids. A remark on this clone: Antigen specificity is unknown.

Data came from immunoSEQ multiplex PCR; TCRdb stores just in-frame clones and leaves some out. The data contain approximately 94,000 clones, under 95% of them singletons. Source material: CD8+ T cells sorted from blood. The origin of this receptor is a human donor in good health. V and J are TRBV7-9 and TRBJ2-1, with D possibly being TRBD2 (5 bases). CDR3 sequence: CASSYLSGSGNEQFF. The CDR3 bases are TGTGCCAGCAGCTACCTCAGCGGATCGGGGAATGAGCAGTTCTTC.